The T cell receptor beta chain described here comes from a study of technical replicates of blood from several donors (dated by TCRdb to 2017 to 2019). About this clone: It lacks a known antigen. Base-call qualities are not available, and no considerably larger clone is one nucleotide away.

V is cut back by 10 bases and J by 5 bases, with 14 bases in the junction unmatched. CDR1 and CDR2 are drawn from the germline V gene: MGHDK, SYGVNS. From cysteine to phenylalanine, the CDR3 is 16 amino acids long. Left in the record is the CDR3 DNA by itself, 48 bases read in frame from the first base. Library preparation employed the immunoSEQ multiplex PCR assay. Imported from immuneACCESS, the table was reduced by TCRdb to in-frame sequences with V and J called. These copies leave out some clones; in studies compared against another copy, an unresolved V gene accounts for under half, and the cause of the remainder is not known. This sample has 60,000 to 90,000 clones in its table, and approximately 96% of those were observed once. The biggest ten clones account for roughly 0.17% of the sample.

The sequence joins TRBV25-1 to TRBJ2-5; 12 bases in the junction line up with TRBD2. The specimen was T cells isolated from PBMCs. The source of this sequence is a human donor in good health. CDR3 reads: CATPDPTSGSKETQYF. In nucleotide form, the sequence is TGTGCCACCCCAGATCCGACTAGCGGGAGTAAGGAGACCCAGTACTTC.